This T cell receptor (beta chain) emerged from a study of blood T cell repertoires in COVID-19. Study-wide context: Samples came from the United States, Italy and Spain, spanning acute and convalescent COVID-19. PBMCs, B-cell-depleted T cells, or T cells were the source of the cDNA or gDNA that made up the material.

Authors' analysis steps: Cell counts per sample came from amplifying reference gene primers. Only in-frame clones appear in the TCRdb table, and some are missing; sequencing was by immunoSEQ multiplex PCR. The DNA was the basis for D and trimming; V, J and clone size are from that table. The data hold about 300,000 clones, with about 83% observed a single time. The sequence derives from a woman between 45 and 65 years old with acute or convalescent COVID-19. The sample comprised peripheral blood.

DNA for the CDR3: TGTGCCAGCAGTCAAAGGGGGCTGAGACAGCCCCAGCATTTT. This gives the protein CASSQRGLRQPQHF. This chain links TRBV6-6 with TRBJ1-5, with 7 bases matching TRBD1. Germline loops: CDR1 MNHNY, CDR2 SVGAGI (reference sequence). CDR3 length: 14 amino acids. The V gene end was trimmed by 5 bases and the J gene end by 7 bases; junction bases not matched to a gene: 8.